A selection of T cell receptor beta chains follows, all from one sample in a study of chemoradiotherapy in HPV16-positive cancers. Some clones are missing from TCRdb's copy, which holds only in-frame ones; the method was immunoSEQ multiplex PCR. Of about 3,500 clones listed, about 86% are singletons. The sample in question was tumor tissue, obtained from a patient who underwent chemoradiotherapy. Receptors were obtained from a human donor with HPV-associated anogenital cancer. CDR3s include the opening cysteine and the closing phenylalanine or tryptophan. Each record gives: D gene, clone size, J gene, V gene, CDR3 protein, CDR3 DNA. The D gene is left open where the match is weak. Some rows have no size entry. The others give once, few or many, or a class for an expanded clone.

D: TRBD2; size: NA; J: TRBJ2-1; V: TRBV5-4; CDR3: CASSSPLGLAGNEQFF; DNA: TGTGCCAGCAGCTCGCCACTCGGACTAGCGGGGAATGAGCAGTTCTTC
D: NA; size: NA; J: TRBJ2-1; V: TRBV30; CDR3: CAWSGGAYNEQFF; DNA: TGTGCCTGGAGTGGAGGGGCCTACAATGAGCAGTTCTTC
D: NA; size: NA; J: TRBJ2-1; V: TRBV2; CDR3: CASSPGTGNEQFF; DNA: TGTGCCAGCAGTCCCGGTACAGGGAATGAGCAGTTCTTC
D: TRBD1; size: NA; J: TRBJ1-5; V: TRBV6-6; CDR3: CASSYSTGNQPQHF; DNA: TGTGCCAGCAGTTACTCGACAGGGAATCAGCCCCAGCATTTT
D: NA; size: NA; J: TRBJ2-1; V: TRBV11-2; CDR3: CASSLVHNEQFF; DNA: TGTGCCAGCAGCTTAGTTCACAATGAGCAGTTCTTC
D: NA; size: NA; J: TRBJ1-4; V: TRBV7-9; CDR3: CASSFGPQGNNEKLFF; DNA: TGTGCCAGCAGCTTTGGCCCACAGGGCAATAATGAAAAACTGTTTTTT
D: NA; size: NA; J: TRBJ2-7; V: TRBV6-5; CDR3: CASSYLDRLYEQYF; DNA: TGTGCCAGCAGTTACCTGGACAGACTATACGAGCAGTACTTC
D: NA; size: once; J: TRBJ1-2; V: TRBV7-9; CDR3: CASSRRLGTEGLGYTF; DNA: TGTGCCAGCAGCCGTAGACTGGGGACGGAAGGGCTTGGCTACACCTTC
D: NA; size: NA; J: TRBJ2-3; V: TRBV9; CDR3: CASSVGGDLGTDTQYF; DNA: TGTGCCAGCAGCGTAGGTGGCGACCTGGGCACAGATACGCAGTATTTT
D: TRBD1; size: NA; J: TRBJ1-2; V: TRBV30; CDR3: CAWSRDRGYTF; DNA: TGTGCCTGGAGCCGGGACAGAGGCTACACCTTC
D: NA; size: NA; J: TRBJ2-2; V: TRBV18; CDR3: CASSRDILGELFF; DNA: TGTGCCAGCTCACGCGACATTCTCGGGGAGCTGTTTTTT
D: NA; size: NA; J: TRBJ2-7; V: TRBV21-1; CDR3: CASSNRLPAYEQYF; DNA: TGTGCCAGCAGCAATCGACTACCCGCCTACGAGCAGTACTTC
D: TRBD2; size: NA; J: TRBJ2-3; V: TRBV19; CDR3: CASSYPVGAGEDTQYF; DNA: TGTGCCAGTAGTTACCCCGTGGGAGCGGGGGAGGATACGCAGTATTTT
D: NA; size: NA; J: TRBJ1-2; V: TRBV27; CDR3: CASSPLGRRYTF; DNA: TGTGCCAGCAGTCCCCTGGGGCGGCGCTACACCTTC
D: NA; size: NA; J: TRBJ1-1; V: TRBV2; CDR3: CASEMTGRSEAFF; DNA: TGTGCCAGCGAGATGACAGGCCGATCCGAAGCTTTCTTT
D: NA; size: NA; J: TRBJ2-3; V: TRBV7-7; CDR3: CASSLGVRGTDTQYF; DNA: TGTGCTAGCAGCTTAGGTGTTCGAGGCACAGATACGCAGTATTTT
D: NA; size: NA; J: TRBJ2-5; V: TRBV19; CDR3: CASSTPRYGEETQYF; DNA: TGTGCCAGTAGTACGCCCCGGTACGGCGAAGAGACCCAGTACTTC